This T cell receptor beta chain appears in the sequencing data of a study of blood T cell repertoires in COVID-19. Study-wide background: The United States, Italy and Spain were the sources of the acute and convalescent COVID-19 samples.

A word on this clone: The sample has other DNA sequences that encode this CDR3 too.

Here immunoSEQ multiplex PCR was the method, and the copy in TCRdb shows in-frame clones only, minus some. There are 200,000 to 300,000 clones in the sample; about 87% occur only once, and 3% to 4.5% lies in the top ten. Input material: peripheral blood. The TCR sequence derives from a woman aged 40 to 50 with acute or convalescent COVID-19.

This CDR3 reads CAWSVRGGTEAFF. As DNA, the CDR3 is TGTGCCTGGAGTGTAAGGGGTGGCACTGAAGCTTTCTTT. The chain carries TRBV30 and TRBJ1-1; D perhaps matches TRBD1 (5 bases). Trimming took off 0 bases at V and 4 bases at J, with 9 bases between the two ends. The CDR3 length is 13 residues. Per the germline V gene, CDR1 is GTSNPN and CDR2 is SVGIG (reference sequence).